Below, 9 T cell receptor beta chains from the same sample are listed, as sequenced in a study of shared clonotypes between healthy human individuals. Assay: immunoSEQ multiplex PCR; the TCRdb copy retains only in-frame clones and omits some. The sample yields about 2 million clones, about 95% seen once. The naive CD8 population came from CD45RO-negative cells selected for CCR7, without terminally differentiated effector memory CD45RA+ cells. What was sequenced was naive CD8+ T cells sorted from blood. The receptors derive from a man aged 18 to 30 in good health.

The chain uses TRBV5-6 and TRBJ1-5; no firm D call. This CDR3 region has 18 residues. Germline-derived CDR1 and CDR2 are SGHDT and YYEEEE. V was pared by 3 bases and J by 0 bases, with 19 bases between. CDR3 protein: CASSSGSREADSNQPQHF. The CDR3 nucleotides read TGTGCCAGCAGCTCGGGGTCTCGGGAGGCTGATAGCAATCAGCCCCAGCATTTT.

This rearrangement joins TRBV7-9 to TRBJ2-3; D gene uncertain. This CDR3 region has 13 residues. Germline V gene sequence: CDR1 SEHNR, CDR2 FQNEAQ (reference sequence). Trimming took 4 bases from V and 3 from J, leaving 8 bases between them. CDR3 nucleotides: TGTGCCAGCAGCTCATACACGACAGATACGCAGTATTTT. This translates into CASSSYTTDTQYF.

This sequence joins TRBV4-1 and TRBJ2-5; 7 positions agree with TRBD2. From germline, CDR1 is MGHRA and CDR2 YSYEKL. V gave up 4 bases and J gave up 9 bases; unmatched junction bases: 14. CDR3 length equals 15 residues. The CDR3: CASSLSPGLGGAQYF. In nucleotides, the CDR3 is TGCGCCAGCAGCCTTAGCCCGGGACTGGGGGGGGCCCAGTACTTC.

V usage is TRBV5-1 and J usage is TRBJ2-7; no firm D call. CDR3 length equals 12 residues. V was shortened by 3 bases and J by 5 bases, with 9 bases between the two germline ends. Germline CDR1 and CDR2: SGHRS and YFSETQ. The CDR3 bases are TGCGCCAGCAGCTCCTACACGGACGAGCAGTACTTC. Translating gives CASSSYTDEQYF. Full variable domain (missing parts from reference TRBV5-1 and TRBJ2-7): KAGVTQTPRYLIKTRGQQVTLSCSPISGHRSVSWYQQTPGQGLQFLFEYFSETQRNKGNFPGRFSGRQFSNSRSEMNVSTLELGDSALYLCASSSYTDEQYFGPGTRLTVT.

The chain has TRBV29-1 and TRBJ2-7, with D tentatively TRBD2 (5 bases). Trimming cost V 7 bases and J 6 bases, with 10 bases left between them. Germline V lookup: CDR1 SQVTM, CDR2 ANQGSEA. The CDR3 extends over 10 amino acids. The CDR3 is CSARDREQYF. The CDR3 bases are TGCAGCGCCCGGGATCGCGAGCAGTACTTC.

The CDR3 here is CASSATGTEQETQYF. The DNA of the CDR3 is TGCGCCAGCAGTGCCACCGGGACCGAACAAGAGACCCAGTACTTC. This chain connects TRBV10-1 to TRBJ2-5; D is possibly TRBD1 or TRBD2 (5 bases each). CDR1 WNHNN and CDR2 SYGVQD come from the germline V gene (reference sequence). Trimming left V 4 bases short and J 2 bases short, with 14 bases between. CDR3 length equals 15 residues.

The rearrangement links TRBV11-2 to TRBJ1-6; possibly TRBD1 for D (6 bases). Trimming left V 0 bases short and J 9 bases short, with 15 bases between. CDR1 is SGHAT, CDR2 FQNNGV, per germline. There are 16 residues in the CDR3. As DNA, the CDR3 is TGTGCCAGCAGCTTAGACTTTCCAGGGGTGGGTTCACCCCTCCACTTT. It yields the protein CASSLDFPGVGSPLHF.

V is TRBV25-1 and J is TRBJ2-1; 7 bases are a match to TRBD1. The V gene end was trimmed by 5 bases and the J gene end by 10 bases; junction bases not matched to a gene: 8. Germline V gene sequence: CDR1 MGHDK, CDR2 SYGVNS. The CDR3 sequence is 13 residues long. The CDR3 sequence: CASSFEGAVEQFF. CDR3 bases: TGTGCCAGCAGTTTTGAGGGGGCCGTGGAGCAGTTCTTC.

The rearrangement uses TRBV7-9 and TRBJ2-1, with a tentative D call TRBD2 (5 bases). From germline, CDR1 is SEHNR and CDR2 FQNEAQ (reference sequence). CDR3 length equals 13 residues. V was trimmed by 0 bases and J by 10 bases, leaving 10 bases between them. The CDR3 spells CASSLAVREEQFF. The CDR3 region has the DNA TGTGCCAGCAGCTTAGCGGTCCGGGAAGAGCAGTTCTTC.